This TCR beta chain was observed in a study of blood T cell repertoires in COVID-19. In the study overall: Samples of COVID-19 (acute and convalescent) were obtained from the United States, Italy and Spain.

Clones were read by immunoSEQ multiplex PCR, and TCRdb kept only the in-frame ones, dropping some. In the table there are a few hundred thousand clones, 75% to 90% of which are singletons. CDR1 MNHNY and CDR2 SVGAGI come from the germline V gene (reference sequence). Trimming cost V 2 bases and J 8 bases; bases outside gene matches: 5. CDR3 size: 14 residues. This clone appeared a single time. V is TRBV6-6 and J is TRBJ1-2; 10 nucleotides agree with TRBD1. The sequence came from a woman aged 80 or over with COVID-19, enrolled during active disease. The source material was peripheral blood. The CDR3 DNA is TGTGCCAGCAGTTACCGACAGGGGGCGGCCGGCTACACCTTC. It is translated as CASSYRQGAAGYTF.